The present TCR beta chain was sequenced within a study of shared clonotypes between healthy human individuals. General study points: Among donors, sharing of clonotypes was expected to be affected by sequencing depth. Compared with clonotypes that all four donors shared, non-shared clonotypes had lower generation probabilities.

Concerning this clone itself: The antigen is unknown.

CDR3 length equals 18 residues. The germline V gene encodes CDR1 SGHRS and CDR2 YFSETQ. V dropped 2 bases and J dropped 5; count of bases not matched to a gene: 13. Per the original methods: ImmunoSEQ sequences covered only the junction and lacked quality scores; filtering therefore differed. The assay was immunoSEQ multiplex PCR, and TCRdb's table has in-frame clones only and misses some. The V and J calls and clone size were taken over from that table, and D and trimming were inferred from the DNA. The table includes millions of clones, around nine tenths detected once. The gene calls are TRBV5-1 and TRBJ2-5; 12 nucleotides match TRBD2. The TCR originated in a man in his late teens or twenties in good health. Material: naive CD4+ T cells sorted from blood. Subset here: CD45RA+ positively selected. In DNA form, the CDR3 reads TGCGCCAGCAGCTTCCTCGCTCTAGCGGGGGGGCCGAGGGAGACCCAGTACTTC. This encodes CASSFLALAGGPRETQYF. Combining the CDR3 with reference TRBV5-1 and TRBJ2-5 gives the whole variable domain KAGVTQTPRYLIKTRGQQVTLSCSPISGHRSVSWYQQTPGQGLQFLFEYFSETQRNKGNFPGRFSGRQFSNSRSEMNVSTLELGDSALYLCASSFLALAGGPRETQYFGPGTRLLVL.